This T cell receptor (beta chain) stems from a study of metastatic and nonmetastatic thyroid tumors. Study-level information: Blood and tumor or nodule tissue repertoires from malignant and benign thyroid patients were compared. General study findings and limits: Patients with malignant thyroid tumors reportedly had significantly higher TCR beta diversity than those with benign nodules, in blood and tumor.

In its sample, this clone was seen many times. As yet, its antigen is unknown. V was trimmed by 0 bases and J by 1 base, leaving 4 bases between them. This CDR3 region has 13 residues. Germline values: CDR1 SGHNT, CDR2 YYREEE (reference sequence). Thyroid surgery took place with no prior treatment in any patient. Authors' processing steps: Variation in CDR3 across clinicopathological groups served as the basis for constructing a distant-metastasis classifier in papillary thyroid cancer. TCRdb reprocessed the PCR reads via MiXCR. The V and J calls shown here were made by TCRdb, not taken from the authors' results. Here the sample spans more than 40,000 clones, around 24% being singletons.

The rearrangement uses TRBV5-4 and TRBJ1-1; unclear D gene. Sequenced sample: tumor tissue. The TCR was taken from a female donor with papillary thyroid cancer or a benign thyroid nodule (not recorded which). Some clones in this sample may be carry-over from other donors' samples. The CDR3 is CASSLEENTEAFF. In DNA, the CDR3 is TGTGCCAGCAGCTTGGAGGAGAACACTGAAGCTTTCTTT.